This T cell receptor (beta chain) was observed in a study of Graves' ophthalmopathy and Graves' hyperthyroidism. The wider study: Prior to any treatment, peripheral blood was collected at the time of initial diagnosis.

Scientists amplified the TCR beta CDR3 regions from RNA transcripts. First-round RT-PCR with HTBI primers preceded a second-round multiplex PCR. TCRdb processed the multiplex PCR reads anew with MiXCR; each CDR3 protein has one entry. The sample has a few hundred thousand distinct CDR3 sequences; around 17% are singletons. The V segment lost 0 bases and the J segment 5 bases; nucleotides outside the gene matches: 14. In germline, CDR1 is DFQATT, CDR2 SNEGSKA (reference sequence). CDR3 length: 17 residues. This clonotype was detected ten times or more. What was sequenced was peripheral blood. The chain is built from TRBV20-1 and TRBJ2-5; 8 nucleotides match TRBD2. The sequence was obtained from a young woman with Graves' ophthalmopathy. Here the CDR3 reads CSARDPGLAGTWETQYF. CDR3 sequence (DNA): TGCAGTGCTAGAGACCCCGGACTAGCCGGTACCTGGGAGACCCAGTACTTC.